Following are 31 T cell receptor beta chains from one sample sequenced in a study of CD8 T cells in ankylosing spondylitis. TCRdb used MiXCR to reprocess the 5' RACE reads, holding one entry per CDR3 protein. The sample consists of more than 30,000 distinct CDR3 sequences, about an eighth of them appearing once. Specimen: synovial fluid, either unsorted or a sorted T cell fraction (not recorded which). The receptors derive from a male donor with ankylosing spondylitis.

This clonotype was recorded at least ten times. The genes are TRBV20-1 and TRBJ2-7; D assignment may be TRBD1 or TRBD2 (5 bases each). CDR1 is DFQATT and CDR2 is SNEGSKA in the germline V gene (reference sequence). This CDR3 is 15 amino acids long. V lost 6 bases and J 0 bases, leaving 18 bases between the germline ends. The CDR3 sequence is CSAYSGTGSSYEQYF. Here the CDR3 DNA reads TGCAGTGCGTATTCCGGGACCGGCAGCTCCTACGAGCAGTACTTC.

In its sample, this clonotype was seen many times. The CDR3 protein is CASSPLEGMVQFF. The DNA for the CDR3 is TGTGCCAGCAGTCCTCTGGAGGGAATGGTGCAGTTCTTC. The chain uses TRBV12-3 or TRBV12-4 and TRBJ2-1; D perhaps matches TRBD2 (6 bases). The CDR3 consists of 13 residues. The V and J ends lost 5 bases and 12 bases respectively, with 17 bases between them.

The chain is built from TRBV5-1 and TRBJ2-7; D is ambiguous. Deletions cut 0 bases from V and 2 bases from J, with 9 bases between. Germline lookup yields CDR1 SGHRS and CDR2 YFSETQ. This CDR3 comprises 14 residues. The CDR3 loop is CASSLVGSTYEQYF. The CDR3 DNA reads TGCGCCAGCAGCTTGGTGGGTTCGACCTACGAGCAGTACTTC.

The genes are TRBV29-1 and TRBJ2-3; D uncertain. With 5 bases removed from V and 1 base from J, the gap between germline ends came to 13 bases. There are 14 residues in the CDR3. From germline, CDR1 is SQVTM and CDR2 ANQGSEA. CDR3 nucleotide sequence: TGCAGCGTTTTTTTATATCTCGGCACAGATACGCAGTATTTT. Translated: CSVFLYLGTDTQYF.

In this sample, this clonotype turned up a few times. As DNA, the CDR3 is TGCAGTGCTGGGACAGGGGCCAGCTCCTACAATGAGCAGTTCTTC. It yields the protein CSAGTGASSYNEQFF. The genes are TRBV20-1 and TRBJ2-1; 10 bases are shared with TRBD1. There are 15 residues in the CDR3. After removal of 5 bases from V and 0 bases from J, the junction contained 4 bases not matched to a gene. The germline CDR1 and CDR2 sequences are DFQATT and SNEGSKA (reference sequence).

This sequence joins TRBV5-1 and TRBJ2-5; 8 bases map to TRBD1. Germline CDR1 SGHRS, CDR2 YFSETQ. V was pared by 3 bases and J by 4 bases, with 14 bases of the junction left unmatched. The CDR3 length is 17 residues. In DNA form, the CDR3 reads TGCGCCAGCAGCTCCATCCCGGGGGCAGGGGGCATAGAGACCCAGTACTTC. Encoded protein: CASSSIPGAGGIETQYF.

The chain couples TRBV20-1 to TRBJ2-1, with a weak D call TRBD2 (6 bases). V lost 6 bases to trimming and J lost 3 bases, with 15 bases between them. The germline CDR1 and CDR2 sequences are DFQATT and SNEGSKA (reference sequence). The CDR3 extends over 14 amino acids. The CDR3 protein is CSASQGAGYNEQFF. The CDR3 nucleotides read TGCAGTGCGAGCCAGGGAGCGGGCTACAATGAGCAGTTCTTC.

This rearrangement joins TRBV7-2 to TRBJ1-1; no definite D call. Trimming cost V 5 bases and J 6 bases, with 10 bases left between them. This CDR3 has 12 residues. Germline V lookup: CDR1 SGHTA, CDR2 FQGNSA. The CDR3 sequence: CASSPDPPEAFF. Written as DNA, the CDR3 is TGTGCCAGCAGCCCGGACCCACCTGAAGCTTTCTTT.

This clonotype has more than one count but fewer than ten. CDR3 in amino acids: CASTSRNTYNEQFF. Here the CDR3 DNA reads TGTGCCAGCACCTCAAGGAACACCTACAATGAGCAGTTCTTC. The gene calls are TRBV6-1 and TRBJ2-1; D remains ambiguous. The CDR3 runs to 14 residues. Trimming took 7 bases from V and 2 from J, leaving 12 bases between them. CDR1 MNHNS and CDR2 SASEGT come from the germline V gene.

This clonotype came up a few times. V gene TRBV20-1 combines with J gene TRBJ2-5, with 9 bases fitting TRBD2. The germline V gene has CDR1 DFQATT and CDR2 SNEGSKA (reference sequence). This CDR3 is built from 17 residues. J was trimmed by 1 base and V by 0 bases; bases with no gene match: 9. CDR3 loop: CSARDAGLATTQETQYF. The CDR3, as DNA: TGCAGTGCTAGAGATGCAGGACTAGCGACAACCCAAGAGACCCAGTACTTC.

This clonotype was counted a few times. This chain uses TRBV15 with TRBJ1-1; D might be TRBD1 (5 bases). The germline CDR1 and CDR2 sequences are LNHNV and YYDKDF (reference sequence). The CDR3 has 12 residues. The V end was cut by 6 bases, the J end by 6 bases, with 11 bases between. CDR3 sequence reads: CATSRGDSEAFF. CDR3 nucleotides: TGTGCCACCAGTCGGGGGGACTCTGAAGCTTTCTTT.

This clonotype came up a few times. The V and J genes are TRBV4-2 and TRBJ2-7; TRBD2 is a possible D gene (6 bases). With 0 bases removed from V and 3 bases from J, the gap between germline ends came to 15 bases. The CDR3 extends over 16 amino acids. In germline, CDR1 is LGHNA, CDR2 YNFKEQ. CDR3 in DNA: TGTGCCAGCAGCCAAGAGGGAGGCGGGGCGGGCTACGAGCAGTACTTC. Translated, it gives CASSQEGGGAGYEQYF.

This clonotype was counted many times. The chain links TRBV4-3 to TRBJ2-3; TRBD2 might be the D (7 bases). V gave up 0 bases and J gave up 5 bases, with 18 bases separating them. Germline loops: CDR1 LGHNA, CDR2 YSLEER. This CDR3 has 17 amino acids. The CDR3 spells CASSQDWGGGRVDTQYF. The CDR3 bases are TGCGCCAGCAGCCAAGATTGGGGGGGGGGCCGAGTAGATACGCAGTATTTT.

The genes are TRBV20-1 and TRBJ2-5; possible D gene TRBD2, 5 bases. The germline V and J ends were trimmed by 6 bases and 5 bases, with 10 bases remaining between them. The CDR3 runs to 11 residues. Germline loops: CDR1 DFQATT, CDR2 SNEGSKA (reference sequence). CDR3 sequence (DNA): TGCAGTGCCAAGAGGGCGGAGACCCAGTACTTC. Protein: CSAKRAETQYF.

This clonotype was recorded many times. The chain links TRBV4-3 to TRBJ1-2; the D is unclear. Germline values: CDR1 LGHNA, CDR2 YSLEER. Trimming pared 0 bases from V and 8 bases from J, leaving 7 bases between. This CDR3 is 12 amino acids long. In DNA, the CDR3 is TGCGCCAGCAGCCAAGATGGGCGCGGCTACACCTTC. This sequence encodes CASSQDGRGYTF.

This clonotype was observed at least ten times. This chain links TRBV28 with TRBJ2-1; D is uncertain. Trimming took off 5 bases at V and 6 bases at J, with 5 bases between the two ends. Germline lookup yields CDR1 MDHEN and CDR2 SYDVKM. The CDR3 is made up of 11 amino acids. The CDR3 loop is CASSARNEQFF. CDR3 nucleotides: TGTGCCAGCAGTGCCCGCAATGAGCAGTTCTTC. Drawing the rest from reference TRBV28 and TRBJ2-1, the complete variable domain is DVKVTQSSRYLVKRTGEKVFLECVQDMDHENMFWYRQDPGLGLRLIYFSYDVKMKEKGDIPEGYSVSREKKERFSLILESASTNQTSMYLCASSARNEQFFGPGTRLTVL.

The rearrangement uses TRBV20-1 and TRBJ2-5; 10 bases are a match to TRBD2. Germline V lookup: CDR1 DFQATT, CDR2 SNEGSKA (reference sequence). The CDR3 is made up of 15 amino acids. J gave up 5 bases and V 3 bases, and 9 bases lay outside the gene matches. CDR3 DNA sequence: TGCAGTGCTAGGACCCTGGTGACTAGCGGGGAGACCCAGTACTTC. It codes for CSARTLVTSGETQYF.

This clonotype was detected ten times or more. V gene TRBV20-1 combines with J gene TRBJ2-7; D is ambiguous. The CDR3 spans 12 residues. CDR1 is DFQATT and CDR2 is SNEGSKA in the germline V gene (reference sequence). V was shortened by 1 base and J by 3 bases, with 7 bases between the two germline ends. The CDR3 spells CSARAENYEQYF. The CDR3 nucleotides read TGCAGTGCTAGAGCAGAGAACTACGAGCAGTACTTC.

This clonotype was detected ten times or more. The chain has TRBV6-2 or TRBV6-3 and TRBJ1-1; TRBD1 might be the D (6 bases). The CDR3 loop spans 14 amino acids. Germline values: CDR1 MNHEY, CDR2 SVGEGT. V gave up 0 bases and J gave up 6 bases, with 11 bases separating them. The CDR3 DNA reads as TGTGCCAGCAGTTACTCAGGGGGGAAGGCTGAAGCTTTCTTT. Translation: CASSYSGGKAEAFF.

This clonotype was seen more than once but under ten times. The J gene is TRBJ2-2, the V gene TRBV12-5, with 12 bases identical to TRBD2. The CDR3 consists of 18 residues. V trimming: 3 bases; J trimming: 5 bases; junction bases outside the gene matches: 10. In germline, CDR1 is LGHNT, CDR2 FRNRAP. The CDR3 reads CASGFMTSGSSRTGELFF. The DNA of the CDR3 is TGTGCTAGTGGTTTCATGACTAGCGGGAGCAGTAGGACCGGGGAGCTGTTTTTT.

The CDR3 nucleotides are TGTGCCAGCAGCCCCCGGCAAGACCTCTCTGGAAACACCATATATTTT. It encodes CASSPRQDLSGNTIYF. The gene calls are TRBV7-9 and TRBJ1-3; D gene unclear. Trimming left V 5 bases short and J 0 bases short, with 14 bases between. CDR3 size: 16 residues. CDR1 SEHNR and CDR2 FQNEAQ come from the germline V gene (reference sequence).

This clonotype has a count of ten or more. The genes are TRBV24-1 and TRBJ2-1; 10 nucleotides match TRBD1. CDR1 and CDR2 (germline): KGHDR, SFDVKD. CDR3 length: 15 residues. The trim removed 4 bases at V and 7 bases at J, leaving 6 bases unmatched. The CDR3 coding sequence is TGTGCCACCAGTGAACCCGGGACAGGGGATAATGAGCAGTTCTTC. Its translation: CATSEPGTGDNEQFF.

At least ten counts were recorded for this clonotype. The chain has TRBV7-8 and TRBJ1-1; no firm D call. The CDR3 contains 17 residues. V lost 2 bases and J lost 8, with 24 bases in between. Germline CDR1 and CDR2: SGHVS and FQNEAQ. For the CDR3, the DNA is TGTGCCAGCAGCTTAACCCCTTTGGGGTATCGTGGCTCCGAAGCTTTCTTT. Encoded protein: CASSLTPLGYRGSEAFF.

About this clonotype: The junction shows a germline mismatch at one end, possibly a read error. The rearrangement uses TRBV20-1 and TRBJ2-1; weak D call: TRBD1 (5 bases). The CDR3 totals 16 residues. From germline, CDR1 is DFQATT and CDR2 SNEGSKA (reference sequence). CDR3 coding DNA: TGCAGTGCCAGAGCTCTTAGGGGAATGTCCTACAATGAGCAGTTCTTC. This gives the protein CSARALRGMSYNEQFF.

V and J are TRBV6-2 or TRBV6-3 and TRBJ2-6; TRBD1 is a possible D gene (6 bases). Germline V gene data show CDR1 as MNHEY and CDR2 as SVGEGT. V was cut by 2 bases and J by 4 bases, with 15 bases left in between. This CDR3 is 17 amino acids long. CDR3 loop: CASSYPRWGLGANVLTF. The DNA of the CDR3 is TGTGCCAGCAGTTACCCCAGGTGGGGGCTCGGGGCCAACGTCCTGACTTTC.

This chain links TRBV7-9 with TRBJ2-7, with D possibly TRBD1 on 5 matching bases. Germline lookup yields CDR1 SEHNR and CDR2 FQNEAQ (reference sequence). CDR3 size: 15 residues. V lost 3 bases and J 1 base, leaving 13 bases between the germline ends. CDR3 in amino acids: CASSFASGRSYEQYF. The CDR3 region has the DNA TGTGCCAGCAGCTTCGCTTCAGGGCGATCCTACGAGCAGTACTTC.

The chain uses TRBV20-1 and TRBJ1-2; 9 bases agree with TRBD1. V shed 5 bases, J shed 7 bases, and the junction held 14 bases outside the gene matches. CDR3 length equals 15 residues. Germline-derived CDR1 and CDR2 are DFQATT and SNEGSKA (reference sequence). The chain's CDR3 is CSAGRSRTGVLGYTF. The CDR3 nucleotides are TGCAGTGCTGGACGATCCCGGACAGGGGTTCTTGGCTACACCTTC.

This clonotype was observed a few times. The chain carries TRBV27 and TRBJ2-2, with 9 bases fitting TRBD2. This CDR3 spans 18 amino acids. V shed 0 bases and J 2 bases; nucleotides not matched to a gene: 7. The V gene's germline CDR1 is MNHEY and CDR2 SMNVEV (reference sequence). The DNA for the CDR3 is TGTGCCAGCAGTTTATCAAGGGCTAGCGGGATAAACACCGGGGAGCTGTTTTTT. Translating it yields CASSLSRASGINTGELFF.

There are a few counts of this clonotype. The V call is TRBV5-1, the J call TRBJ1-1; D not resolved. Germline CDR1 is SGHRS and CDR2 is YFSETQ. The V end was cut by 4 bases, the J end by 1 base, with 11 bases between. The CDR3 covers 14 residues. CDR3 sequence reads: CASSRGGANTEAFF. CDR3 DNA: TGCGCCAGCAGCCGCGGAGGAGCGAACACTGAAGCTTTCTTT.

This clonotype came up a few times. This sequence joins TRBV7-9 and TRBJ1-2, with 8 bases matching TRBD1. The CDR3 runs 12 residues. Trimming cost V 5 bases and J 9 bases; bases outside gene matches: 5. The germline V gene has CDR1 SEHNR and CDR2 FQNEAQ (reference sequence). CDR3 coding DNA: TGTGCCAGCAGCGCAAGGACAGGGCGCTACACCTTC. This encodes CASSARTGRYTF.

This clonotype appeared a few times. J is TRBJ1-2 and V is TRBV7-9, with D possibly matching TRBD1 (6 bases). V shed 0 bases and J shed 4 bases, with 12 bases lying between them. The CDR3 spans 15 residues. Germline CDR1 SEHNR, CDR2 FQNEAQ (reference sequence). Written as DNA, the CDR3 is TGTGCCAGCAGCTTAGCATACCAGGGGAGCTATGGCTACACCTTC. Translating it yields CASSLAYQGSYGYTF.